The 2 T cell receptor beta chains listed next were all sequenced from one sample in a study of blood T cell repertoires in COVID-19. Some clones are missing from TCRdb's copy, which holds only in-frame ones; the method was immunoSEQ multiplex PCR. The data contain 60,000 to 75,000 clones, about 88% of them singletons. The sample taken for sequencing was peripheral blood. These receptors all come from a human donor in a cohort sampled during active COVID-19.

V usage is TRBV19 and J usage is TRBJ2-7; 8 bases line up with TRBD2. Germline V gene lookup returns CDR1 LNHDA and CDR2 SQIVND (reference sequence). With V trimmed by 3 bases and J by 0 bases, 4 bases remained unmatched. This CDR3 is built from 15 residues. The CDR3 sequence is CASSMGLGDSYEQYF. CDR3 bases: TGTGCCAGTAGTATGGGACTAGGTGACTCCTACGAGCAGTACTTC.

The chain couples TRBV7-9 to TRBJ1-1, with 8 bases that match TRBD1. The germline V gene encodes CDR1 SEHNR and CDR2 FQNEAQ (reference sequence). V lost 5 bases, J lost 1 base, and 6 bases stayed unmatched. This CDR3 comprises 15 residues. The CDR3 here is CASSPDRGENTEAFF. As DNA, the CDR3 is TGTGCCAGCAGCCCCGACAGGGGAGAGAACACTGAAGCTTTCTTT.